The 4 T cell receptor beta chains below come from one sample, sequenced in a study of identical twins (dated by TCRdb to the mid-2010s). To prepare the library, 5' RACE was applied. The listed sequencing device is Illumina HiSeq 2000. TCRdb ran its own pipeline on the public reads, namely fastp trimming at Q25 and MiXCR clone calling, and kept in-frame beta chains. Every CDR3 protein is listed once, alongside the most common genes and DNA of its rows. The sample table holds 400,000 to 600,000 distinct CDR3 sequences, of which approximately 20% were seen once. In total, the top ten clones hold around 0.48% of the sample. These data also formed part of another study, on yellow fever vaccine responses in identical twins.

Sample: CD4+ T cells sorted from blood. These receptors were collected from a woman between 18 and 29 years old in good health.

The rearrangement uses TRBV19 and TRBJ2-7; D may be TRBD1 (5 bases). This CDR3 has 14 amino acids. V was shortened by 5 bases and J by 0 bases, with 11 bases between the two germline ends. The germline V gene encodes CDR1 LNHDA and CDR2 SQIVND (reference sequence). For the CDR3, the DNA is TGTGCCAGTAGTTCGGACAAGAGCTCCTACGAGCAGTACTTC. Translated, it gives CASSSDKSSYEQYF.

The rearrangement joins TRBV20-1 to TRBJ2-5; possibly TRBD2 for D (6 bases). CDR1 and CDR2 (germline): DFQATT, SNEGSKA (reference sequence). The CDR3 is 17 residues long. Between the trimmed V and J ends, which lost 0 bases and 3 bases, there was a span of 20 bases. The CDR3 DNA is TGCAGTGCTAGAGACCCGGGGGATAGCGGATGGAAAGAGACCCAGTACTTC. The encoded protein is CSARDPGDSGWKETQYF.

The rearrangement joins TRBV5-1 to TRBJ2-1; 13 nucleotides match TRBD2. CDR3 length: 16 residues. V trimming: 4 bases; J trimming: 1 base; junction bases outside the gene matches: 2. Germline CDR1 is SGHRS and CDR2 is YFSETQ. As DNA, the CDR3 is TGCGCCAGCAGCACTAGCGGGGGGGCTTCCTACAATGAGCAGTTCTTC. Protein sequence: CASSTSGGASYNEQFF.

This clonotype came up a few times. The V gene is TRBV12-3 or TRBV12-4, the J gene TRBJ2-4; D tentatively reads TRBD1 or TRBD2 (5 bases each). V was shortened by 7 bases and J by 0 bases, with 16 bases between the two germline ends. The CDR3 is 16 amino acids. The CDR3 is CASNRGWGRAKNIQYF. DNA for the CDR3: TGTGCCAGCAATCGGGGCTGGGGACGAGCCAAAAACATTCAGTACTTC.